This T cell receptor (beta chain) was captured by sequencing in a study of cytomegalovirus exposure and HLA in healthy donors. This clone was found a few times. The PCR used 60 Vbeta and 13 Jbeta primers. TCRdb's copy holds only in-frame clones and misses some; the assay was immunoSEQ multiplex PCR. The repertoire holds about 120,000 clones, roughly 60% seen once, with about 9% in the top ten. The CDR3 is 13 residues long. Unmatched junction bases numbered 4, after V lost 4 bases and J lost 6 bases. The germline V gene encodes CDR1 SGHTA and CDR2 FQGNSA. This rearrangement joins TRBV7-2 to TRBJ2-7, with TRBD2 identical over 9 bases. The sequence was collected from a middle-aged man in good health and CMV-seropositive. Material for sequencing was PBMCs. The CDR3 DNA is TGTGCCAGCAGCTCGGTAGCGGGAGTCGAGCAGTACTTC. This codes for CASSSVAGVEQYF. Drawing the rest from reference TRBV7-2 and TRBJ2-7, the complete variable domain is GAGVSQSPSNKVTEKGKDVELRCDPISGHTALYWYRQSLGQGLEFLIYFQGNSAPDKSGLPSDRFSAERTGGSVSTLTIQRTQQEDSAVYLCASSSVAGVEQYFGPGTRLTVT.